These 18 T cell receptor beta chains were sequenced from one sample in a study of T cell responses to AZD1222 COVID-19 vaccine. The data were produced by immunoSEQ multiplex PCR, yet TCRdb's version contains in-frame clones alone and is incomplete. The sample records fewer than 120,000 clones, roughly 89% being singletons. The sequencing used peripheral blood, collected 28 days after the second AZD1222 dose. These receptors were collected from an adult who received the AZD1222 COVID-19 vaccine.

The V gene is TRBV27, the J gene TRBJ1-4, with 9 bases fitting TRBD1. Per the germline V gene, CDR1 is MNHEY and CDR2 is SMNVEV (reference sequence). The CDR3 loop spans 15 amino acids. The V segment lost 2 bases and the J segment 3 bases; nucleotides outside the gene matches: 1. The chain's CDR3 is CASSLRQGANEKLFF. CDR3 coding DNA: TGTGCCAGCAGTTTACGACAGGGGGCTAATGAAAAACTGTTTTTT. Drawing the rest from reference TRBV27 and TRBJ1-4, the complete variable domain is EAQVTQNPRYLITVTGKKLTVTCSQNMNHEYMSWYRQDPGLGLRQIYYSMNVEVTDKGDVPEGYKVSRKEKRNFPLILESPSPNQTSLYFCASSLRQGANEKLFFGSGTQLSVL.

The rearrangement links TRBV7-6 to TRBJ1-4; D might be TRBD1 (5 bases). The germline V gene encodes CDR1 SGHVS and CDR2 FNYEAQ. The V and J ends lost 5 bases and 13 bases respectively, with 23 bases between them. This CDR3 is built from 15 residues. Here the CDR3 DNA reads TGTGCCAGCAGCCCCCTCGGGGCCTCCAGATCTAGACTGTTTTTT. Translating it yields CASSPLGASRSRLFF.

The rearrangement uses TRBV5-4 and TRBJ2-2; 11 positions agree with TRBD2. Germline V gene data show CDR1 as SGHNT and CDR2 as YYREEE (reference sequence). The CDR3 spans 17 residues. V shed 4 bases and J 5 bases; nucleotides not matched to a gene: 10. The CDR3 loop reads CASSPGLAGGGTGELFF. CDR3 in DNA: TGTGCCAGCAGCCCAGGGCTAGCGGGAGGAGGGACCGGGGAGCTGTTTTTT. Based on the CDR3 plus reference TRBV5-4 and TRBJ2-2, the full variable domain is ETGVTQSPTHLIKTRGQQVTLRCSSQSGHNTVSWYQQALGQGPQFIFQYYREEENGRGNFPPRFSGLQFPNYSSELNVNALELDDSALYLCASSPGLAGGGTGELFFGEGSRLTVL.

The rearrangement joins TRBV4-1 to TRBJ1-5; no firm D call. The CDR3 extends over 14 amino acids. The V and J ends lost 0 bases and 4 bases respectively, with 7 bases between them. Germline loops: CDR1 MGHRA, CDR2 YSYEKL. CDR3 nucleotides: TGCGCCAGCAGCCAAGAGGGAGGGAATCAGCCCCAGCATTTT. Translation gives CASSQEGGNQPQHF.

V and J are TRBV5-4 and TRBJ1-4; TRBD1 aligns across 10 bases. The CDR3 totals 17 residues. Germline V gene sequence: CDR1 SGHNT, CDR2 YYREEE (reference sequence). V shed 1 base and J 5 bases; nucleotides not matched to a gene: 8. CDR3 loop: CASSLSMRTGGNEKLFF. The CDR3, as DNA: TGTGCCAGCAGCTTGAGCATGAGGACAGGGGGAAATGAAAAACTGTTTTTT.

This clone appeared a single time. This chain connects TRBV18 to TRBJ2-5; maybe TRBD1 (5 bases). Germline CDR1 KGHSH, CDR2 LQKENI. Trimming cost V 2 bases and J 2 bases, with 12 bases left between them. The CDR3 loop spans 15 amino acids. The CDR3 coding sequence is TGTGCCAGCTCACCAAGGCAGGGTGGGCAAGAGACCCAGTACTTC. It is translated as CASSPRQGGQETQYF.

For the CDR3, the DNA is TGCAGTGCTAGTGGGACTAGCGGGAGGGCCATGGGTGAGCAGTTCTTC. As protein: CSASGTSGRAMGEQFF. The chain employs TRBV20-1 and TRBJ2-1; 16 nucleotides agree with TRBD2. J lost 9 bases, V lost 3 bases, and 8 bases had no gene match. CDR3 length equals 16 residues. Germline CDR1 DFQATT, CDR2 SNEGSKA (reference sequence).

This chain uses TRBV28 with TRBJ1-1; a possible D gene is TRBD1 (6 bases). The CDR3 spans 12 residues. Trimming shortened V by 7 bases and J by 9 bases, and 15 bases separated the two germline ends. Germline-derived CDR1 and CDR2 are MDHEN and SYDVKM. CDR3 nucleotide sequence: TGTGCCAGCAATGAGGGGGGCGCCCAAGCTTTCTTT. This translates into CASNEGGAQAFF.

This rearrangement joins TRBV2 to TRBJ1-3; D unresolved. Trimming took 5 bases from V and 0 from J, leaving 8 bases between them. Germline loops: CDR1 SNHLY, CDR2 FYNNEI. The length of the CDR3 is 14 residues. CDR3 region: CASSNSDSGNTIYF. The CDR3 nucleotides read TGTGCCAGCAGTAACAGCGACTCTGGAAACACCATATATTTT.

In DNA, the CDR3 is TGCGCCAGCAAGGTTACTCAGGGGGCTAATCAGCCCCAGCATTTT. As protein: CASKVTQGANQPQHF. The chain recombines TRBV5-1 with TRBJ1-5, with 8 bases aligning to TRBD1. J was trimmed by 4 bases and V by 6 bases; bases with no gene match: 9. CDR1 is SGHRS, CDR2 YFSETQ, per germline. The CDR3 loop spans 15 amino acids. The whole variable domain, filled in from reference TRBV5-1 and TRBJ1-5, reads KAGVTQTPRYLIKTRGQQVTLSCSPISGHRSVSWYQQTPGQGLQFLFEYFSETQRNKGNFPGRFSGRQFSNSRSEMNVSTLELGDSALYLCASKVTQGANQPQHFGDGTRLSIL.

The chain carries TRBV27 and TRBJ1-2; D not certain. Deletions cut 3 bases from V and 2 bases from J, with 10 bases between. Germline V CDR1 and CDR2: MNHEY, SMNVEV (reference sequence). The CDR3 loop spans 14 amino acids. DNA of the CDR3: TGTGCCAGCAGTTTTCTCGGATCCAACTATGGCTACACCTTC. It yields the protein CASSFLGSNYGYTF.

This chain connects TRBV27 to TRBJ2-7; TRBD2 might be the D (7 bases). The CDR3 totals 12 residues. Between the trimmed V and J ends, which lost 8 bases and 6 bases, there was a span of 14 bases. Germline V gene sequence: CDR1 MNHEY, CDR2 SMNVEV (reference sequence). CDR3 residues: CASRLGGGEQYF. For the CDR3, the DNA is TGTGCCAGCCGCCTAGGGGGGGGCGAGCAGTACTTC.

This clone has just one count. The rearrangement joins TRBV2 to TRBJ2-5; D unresolved. There are 11 residues in the CDR3. V was cut by 7 bases and J by 6 bases, with 9 bases left in between. CDR1 is SNHLY, CDR2 FYNNEI, per germline. Written as DNA, the CDR3 is TGTGCCAGCAAAATCGGCCAGACCCAGTACTTC. Protein sequence: CASKIGQTQYF.

This rearrangement joins TRBV27 to TRBJ1-1; TRBD1 might be the D (5 bases). Trimming cost V 0 bases and J 3 bases, with 5 bases left between them. CDR3 length: 13 amino acids. CDR1 is MNHEY and CDR2 is SMNVEV in the germline V gene (reference sequence). The CDR3: CASSLSRDTEAFF. CDR3 DNA sequence: TGTGCCAGCAGTTTATCCAGGGACACTGAAGCTTTCTTT.

This clone was seen a few times. The gene calls are TRBV9 and TRBJ2-3, with 7 bases identical to TRBD2. V shed 0 bases and J 4 bases; nucleotides not matched to a gene: 8. Germline V gene sequence: CDR1 SGDLS, CDR2 YYNGEE. The CDR3 runs 16 residues. The CDR3 coding sequence is TGTGCCAGCAGCGTAGAGGAAGGACTAGTTCCAGATACGCAGTATTTT. Translation: CASSVEEGLVPDTQYF. The full variable domain, completed using reference TRBV9 and TRBJ2-3, is DSGVTQTPKHLITATGQRVTLRCSPRSGDLSVYWYQQSLDQGLQFLIQYYNGEERAKGNILERFSAQQFPDLHSELNLSSLELGDSALYFCASSVEEGLVPDTQYFGPGTRLTVL.

V is TRBV7-6 and J is TRBJ2-3; TRBD2 matches at 9 bases. Germline V lookup: CDR1 SGHVS, CDR2 FNYEAQ. With 3 bases clipped from V and 0 bases from J, the junction kept 10 bases outside the gene matches. The CDR3 extends over 18 amino acids. CDR3 protein: CASSFSGSRSLSTDTQYF. The CDR3 nucleotides are TGTGCCAGCAGCTTTAGCGGGAGTCGTTCCCTAAGCACAGATACGCAGTATTTT.

The V call is TRBV10-2, the J call TRBJ2-6; D is unresolved. The CDR3 is made up of 14 amino acids. The V and J ends lost 4 bases and 0 bases respectively, with 4 bases between them. From germline, CDR1 is WSHSY and CDR2 SAAADI. The DNA of the CDR3 is TGCGCCAGCAGTGGAACCTCTGGGGCCAACGTCCTGACTTTC. This translates into CASSGTSGANVLTF.

V gene TRBV11-3 combines with J gene TRBJ1-1; 8 nucleotides align to TRBD1. Germline trimming cut 6 bases from V and 10 bases from J; bases unmatched to any gene: 13. The CDR3 totals 14 residues. Looked up from germline, CDR1 is SGHNT and CDR2 is YENEEA. The CDR3 loop is CASSEGQGLVGAFF. CDR3 DNA: TGTGCCAGCAGTGAAGGACAGGGTCTTGTTGGAGCTTTCTTT.